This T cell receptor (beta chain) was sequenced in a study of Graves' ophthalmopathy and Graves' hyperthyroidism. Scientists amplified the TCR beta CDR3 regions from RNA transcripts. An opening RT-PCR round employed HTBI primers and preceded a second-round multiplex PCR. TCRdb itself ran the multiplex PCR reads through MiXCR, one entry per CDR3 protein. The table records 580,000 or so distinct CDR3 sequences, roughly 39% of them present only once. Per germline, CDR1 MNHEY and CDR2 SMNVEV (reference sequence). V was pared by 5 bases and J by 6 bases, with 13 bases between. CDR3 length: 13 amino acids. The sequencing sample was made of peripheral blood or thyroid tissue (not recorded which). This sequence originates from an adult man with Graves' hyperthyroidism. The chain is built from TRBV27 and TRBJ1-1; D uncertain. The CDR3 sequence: CASSLKVSSEAFF. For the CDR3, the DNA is TGTGCCAGCAGTCTAAAGGTTTCTTCTGAAGCTTTCTTT.